This TCR beta chain was sequenced in a study of response to subunit inactivated influenza vaccine. This clonotype has ten or more counts. The antigen is not known. Via MiXCR, TCRdb re-called the RT-PCR reads, giving one row per CDR3 protein. The sample records about 500,000 distinct CDR3 sequences, 13% being singletons. Study results and limitations: Each seasonal influenza vaccination recruits few new T cells, the authors suggested.

The TCR was taken from a man in his forties or fifties who received an inactivated influenza vaccine. Sequenced here: PBMCs from blood, sampled 40 to 50 days after vaccination.

CDR3 coding DNA: TGTGCCAGCAGCTTAGGAGTACTAGCGGGAGTGAATGAGCAGTTCTTC. Encoded protein: CASSLGVLAGVNEQFF. This chain joins TRBV7-2 and TRBJ2-1; TRBD2 matches 11 bases. CDR3 size: 16 residues. Germline loops: CDR1 SGHTA, CDR2 FQGNSA. V lost 1 base, J lost 7 bases, and 6 bases stayed unmatched.